This TCR beta chain was sequenced for a study of control samples from healthy donors and cancer patients. Assay used: immunoSEQ multiplex PCR; TCRdb lists only in-frame clones, some missing. The sample contains 100,000 to 150,000 clones, about 92% of which appear only once. J lost 2 bases, V lost 10 bases, and 2 bases had no gene match. CDR1 is WSHSY, CDR2 SAAADI, per germline. There are 15 residues in the CDR3. The chain links TRBV10-2 to TRBJ2-1; TRBD2 aligns across 16 bases. The sequence derives from a man between 50 and 59 years old with head and neck cancer. Source material: PBMCs. The CDR3 DNA is TGCGCCATCGGGACTAGCGGGGGGGCCTACAATGAGCAGTTCTTC. Amino acid sequence: CAIGTSGGAYNEQFF.